This entry concerns a single T cell receptor (beta chain). Per germline, CDR1 LGHNA and CDR2 YNFKEQ. This CDR3 is 19 amino acids long. Trimming pared 0 bases from V and 1 base from J, leaving 16 bases between. Libraries were prepared by immunoSEQ multiplex PCR; TCRdb keeps only in-frame clonotypes and omits some of them. The profile shows 65,000 to 85,000 clones, roughly nine tenths of them singletons. This specimen belongs to a study of OX40 agonist ivuxolimab in advanced cancers. The material sequenced was CD4+ or CD8+ T cells sorted from blood, taken in a trial of the OX40 agonist ivuxolimab. This receptor was obtained from an adult with an advanced solid tumor such as melanoma, head and neck, liver or kidney cancer. V is TRBV4-2 and J is TRBJ2-6; D is possibly TRBD1 or TRBD2 (5 bases each). The CDR3 loop reads CASSQDAGGAVSGANVLTF. The CDR3, as DNA: TGTGCCAGCAGCCAAGACGCGGGTGGGGCGGTATCTGGGGCCAACGTCCTGACTTTC.